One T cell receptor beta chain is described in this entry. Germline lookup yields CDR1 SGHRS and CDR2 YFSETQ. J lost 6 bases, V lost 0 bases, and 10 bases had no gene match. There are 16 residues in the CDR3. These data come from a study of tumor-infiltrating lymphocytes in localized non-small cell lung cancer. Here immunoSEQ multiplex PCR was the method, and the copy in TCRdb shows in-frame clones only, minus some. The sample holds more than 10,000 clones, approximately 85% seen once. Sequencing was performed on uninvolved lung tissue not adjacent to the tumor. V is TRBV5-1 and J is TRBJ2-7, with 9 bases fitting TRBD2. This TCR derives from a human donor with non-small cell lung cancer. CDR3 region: CASSLVYTTSGGEQYF. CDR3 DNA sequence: TGCGCCAGCAGCTTGGTTTATACGACTAGCGGCGGCGAGCAGTACTTC.